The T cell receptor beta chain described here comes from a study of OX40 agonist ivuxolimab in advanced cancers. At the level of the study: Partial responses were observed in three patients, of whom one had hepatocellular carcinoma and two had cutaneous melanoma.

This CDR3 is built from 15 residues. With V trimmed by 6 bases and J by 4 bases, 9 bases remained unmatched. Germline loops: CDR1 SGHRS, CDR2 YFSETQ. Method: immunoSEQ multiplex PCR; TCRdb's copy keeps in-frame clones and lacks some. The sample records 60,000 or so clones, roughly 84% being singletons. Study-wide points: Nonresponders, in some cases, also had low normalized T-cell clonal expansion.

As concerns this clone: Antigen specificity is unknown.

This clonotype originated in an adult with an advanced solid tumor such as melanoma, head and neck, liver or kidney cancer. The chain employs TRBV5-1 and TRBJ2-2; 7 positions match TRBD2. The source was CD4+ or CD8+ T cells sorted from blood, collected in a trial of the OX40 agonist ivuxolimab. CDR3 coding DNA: TGCGCCAGCAAAACCTGGGGGGGAACCACCGGGGAGCTGTTTTTT. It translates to CASKTWGGTTGELFF.